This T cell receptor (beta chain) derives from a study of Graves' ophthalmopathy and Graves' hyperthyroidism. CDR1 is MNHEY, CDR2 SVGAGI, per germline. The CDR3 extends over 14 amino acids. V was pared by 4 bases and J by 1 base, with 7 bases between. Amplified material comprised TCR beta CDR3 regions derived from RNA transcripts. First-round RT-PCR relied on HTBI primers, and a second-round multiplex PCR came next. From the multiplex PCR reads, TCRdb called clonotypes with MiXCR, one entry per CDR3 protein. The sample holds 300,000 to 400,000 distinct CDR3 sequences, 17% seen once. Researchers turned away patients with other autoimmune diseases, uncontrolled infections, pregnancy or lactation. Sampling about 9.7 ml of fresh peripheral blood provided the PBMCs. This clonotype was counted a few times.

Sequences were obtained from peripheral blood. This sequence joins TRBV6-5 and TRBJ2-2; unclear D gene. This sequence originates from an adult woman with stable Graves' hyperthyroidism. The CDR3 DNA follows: TGTGCCAGCAGTTTGTATTGGAACACCGGGGAGCTGTTTTTT. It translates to CASSLYWNTGELFF.